Listed here are 18 T cell receptor beta chains from one sample, sequenced in a study of cytomegalovirus exposure and HLA in healthy donors. PCR used 60 Vbeta primers and 13 Jbeta primers. The table came from immunoSEQ multiplex PCR; TCRdb's copy has only in-frame clones and leaves some out. The sample holds roughly 110,000 clones; roughly four fifths are singletons and the top ten take about 1.6%. Sequencing was performed on PBMCs. The source is a man in his fifties in good health and CMV-seronegative.

Turning to this clone: At the DNA level, this CDR3 is encoded by other sequences in the same sample as well. The rearrangement links TRBV9 to TRBJ2-3; D gene uncertain. Germline CDR1 is SGDLS and CDR2 is YYNGEE. CDR3 length equals 13 residues. Between the trimmed V and J ends, which lost 0 bases and 0 bases, there was a span of 2 bases. The CDR3 is CASSVVSTDTQYF. The CDR3, as DNA: TGTGCCAGCAGCGTAGTAAGCACAGATACGCAGTATTTT.

The chain uses TRBV19 and TRBJ2-5; tentative D call: TRBD2 (5 bases). The CDR3 contains 13 residues. V lost 2 bases, J lost 3 bases, and 7 bases lay in between. Looked up from germline, CDR1 is LNHDA and CDR2 is SQIVND (reference sequence). The CDR3 DNA reads TGTGCCAGTAGTATAAGGGAGAAAGAGACCCAGTACTTC. Its protein product is CASSIREKETQYF.

This sequence joins TRBV6-5 and TRBJ1-2, with 7 bases aligning to TRBD1. CDR1 MNHEY and CDR2 SVGAGI come from the germline V gene. Germline trimming cut 8 bases from V and 3 bases from J; bases unmatched to any gene: 3. This CDR3 is built from 12 residues. CDR3 in DNA: TGTGCCAGCTACAGGGGTGACTATGGCTACACCTTC. Translation gives CASYRGDYGYTF.

The rearrangement uses TRBV7-6 and TRBJ2-7, with D perhaps TRBD2 (5 bases). CDR3 length equals 14 residues. Trimming removed 10 bases at V and 1 base at J, with 17 bases between. The V gene's germline CDR1 is SGHVS and CDR2 FNYEAQ. Here the CDR3 reads CATRVGVGSYEQYV. Written as DNA, the CDR3 is TGTGCCACACGAGTCGGGGTTGGGTCCTACGAGCAGTACGTC.

The chain combines TRBV4-1 with TRBJ2-4, with D unresolved. This CDR3 contains 15 residues. The V end lost 0 bases, the J end lost 3 bases, and 9 bases lay between the germline ends. Looked up from germline, CDR1 is MGHRA and CDR2 is YSYEKL. This chain's CDR3 is CASSQDGSGKNIQYF. CDR3 sequence (DNA): TGCGCCAGCAGCCAAGACGGGTCTGGCAAAAACATTCAGTACTTC.

V usage is TRBV7-9 and J usage is TRBJ2-7, with 7 positions matching TRBD1. Germline V gene data show CDR1 as SEHNR and CDR2 as FQNEAQ (reference sequence). The CDR3 contains 16 residues. The J segment lost 0 bases and the V segment lost 5 bases, leaving 10 bases of the junction unmatched. CDR3 sequence reads: CASSPPSGTASYEQYV. The CDR3 nucleotides are TGTGCCAGCAGCCCCCCTTCGGGGACAGCCTCCTACGAGCAGTACGTC.

This clone has just one count. The chain links TRBV29-1 to TRBJ2-3; TRBD2 agrees at 7 bases. Trimming at V came to 7 bases and at J to 2 bases, leaving 6 bases not matched to a gene. This CDR3 region has 13 residues. Per germline, CDR1 SQVTM and CDR2 ANQGSEA. The CDR3, as DNA: TGCAGCGCCCCGGGACTAACCACAGATACGCAGTATTTT. This translates into CSAPGLTTDTQYF.

The V and J genes are TRBV28 and TRBJ1-6; D gene ambiguous. Germline V gene lookup returns CDR1 MDHEN and CDR2 SYDVKM. The CDR3 contains 19 residues. V was cut by 2 bases and J by 1 base, with 18 bases left in between. The chain's CDR3 is CASSLSPPGPGSYNSPLHF. In nucleotides, the CDR3 is TGTGCCAGCAGTTTAAGTCCTCCCGGCCCGGGTTCCTATAATTCACCCCTCCACTTT.

The chain couples TRBV7-9 to TRBJ1-4, with D uncertain. Germline CDR1 is SEHNR and CDR2 is FQNEAQ (reference sequence). The CDR3 covers 15 residues. Deletions cut 1 base from V and 0 bases from J, with 6 bases between. The CDR3 DNA reads TGTGCCAGCAGCTTAGGCCTAGCAACTAATGAAAAACTGTTTTTT. Translated, it gives CASSLGLATNEKLFF.

The V call is TRBV11-3, the J call TRBJ2-7; D is possibly TRBD2 (5 bases). The germline CDR1 and CDR2 sequences are SGHNT and YENEEA. The V end lost 2 bases, the J end lost 0 bases, and 11 bases lay between the germline ends. The CDR3 loop spans 15 amino acids. CDR3 in DNA: TGTGCCAGCAGCTTAAGGTCCGGGGACTCCTACGAGCAGTACTTC. It yields the protein CASSLRSGDSYEQYF.

The J gene is TRBJ1-1, the V gene TRBV5-1; maybe TRBD1 (6 bases). Germline-derived CDR1 and CDR2 are SGHRS and YFSETQ. The CDR3 is made up of 13 amino acids. The V end lost 2 bases, the J end lost 4 bases, and 9 bases lay between the germline ends. Written as DNA, the CDR3 is TGCGCCAGCAGCTTTGACAGGCCCACTGAAGCTTTCTTT. This codes for CASSFDRPTEAFF.

The chain combines TRBV27 with TRBJ2-3; 10 positions match TRBD1. The V gene end was trimmed by 4 bases and the J gene end by 4 bases; junction bases not matched to a gene: 8. The CDR3 totals 16 residues. Germline-derived CDR1 and CDR2 are MNHEY and SMNVEV (reference sequence). The CDR3 here is CASSSHLTGGADTQYF. The DNA of the CDR3 is TGTGCCAGCAGTTCTCACCTGACAGGGGGCGCAGATACGCAGTATTTT.

The J gene is TRBJ1-4, the V gene TRBV5-6; possible D gene TRBD1, 5 bases. The CDR3 totals 14 residues. Germline CDR1 is SGHDT and CDR2 is YYEEEE. The V end lost 2 bases, the J end lost 8 bases, and 13 bases lay between the germline ends. Written as DNA, the CDR3 is TGTGCCAGCAGCTTCGGACATAGAGGAGAAAAACTGTTTTTT. Translated, it gives CASSFGHRGEKLFF. Together with reference TRBV5-6 and TRBJ1-4, the CDR3 gives the full variable domain: DAGVTQSPTHLIKTRGQQVTLRCSPKSGHDTVSWYQQALGQGPQFIFQYYEEEERQRGNFPDRFSGHQFPNYSSELNVNALLLGDSALYLCASSFGHRGEKLFFGSGTQLSVL.

The count of this clone is one. This sequence joins TRBV5-4 and TRBJ2-3; weak D call: TRBD2 (6 bases). Germline V gene lookup returns CDR1 SGHNT and CDR2 YYREEE (reference sequence). The CDR3 runs 15 residues. V was pared by 0 bases and J by 2 bases, with 10 bases between. CDR3 nucleotide sequence: TGTGCCAGCAGCTTGGAGGAGGGCATCACAGATACGCAGTATTTT. Translated: CASSLEEGITDTQYF.

A remark on this clone: The final CDR3 position lacks the conserved phenylalanine or tryptophan, pointing to a likely read error. This chain uses TRBV15 with TRBJ1-1, with TRBD1 matching over 8 bases. The CDR3 extends over 18 amino acids. Losses at the gene ends were 0 bases for V and 4 bases for J; bases not matched to a gene: 13. From germline, CDR1 is LNHNV and CDR2 YYDKDF (reference sequence). The CDR3: CATSRDLTRTGWGTEAFL. The CDR3 nucleotides read TGTGCCACCAGCAGAGACCTAACGCGGACAGGGTGGGGCACTGAAGCTTTCCTT.

The chain is built from TRBV6-5 and TRBJ2-3, with D tentatively TRBD2 (6 bases). The V and J ends lost 2 bases and 1 base respectively, with 10 bases between them. This CDR3 contains 15 residues. The germline gives CDR1 MNHEY, CDR2 SVGAGI. CDR3 nucleotide sequence: TGTGCCAGCAGTTACGGGCGGGGCGGCACAGATACGCAGTATTTT. As protein: CASSYGRGGTDTQYF.

The rearrangement links TRBV2 to TRBJ1-1, with 7 bases aligning to TRBD1. The CDR3 has 14 amino acids. Losses at the gene ends were 6 bases for V and 10 bases for J; bases not matched to a gene: 14. Germline CDR1 SNHLY, CDR2 FYNNEI. CDR3 sequence: CASRTGTAALRAFF. The CDR3 DNA follows: TGTGCCAGCAGGACCGGGACAGCGGCTTTAAGAGCTTTCTTT. The whole variable domain, remainder taken from reference TRBV2 and TRBJ1-1, is EPEVTQTPSHQVTQMGQEVILRCVPISNHLYFYWYRQILGQKVEFLVSFYNNEISEKSEIFDDQFSVERPDGSNFTLKIRSTKLEDSAMYFCASRTGTAALRAFFGQGTRLTVV.

Of note for this clone: Sequence at one end of the junction differs from germline and may be a read error. The chain links TRBV7-7 to TRBJ2-7; unclear D gene. From germline, CDR1 is SSHAT and CDR2 FNYEAQ (reference sequence). The CDR3 runs to 12 residues. This CDR3 is CASSFSQAEQYF. In DNA form, the CDR3 reads TGTGCTAGCAGCTTTTCCCAGGCGGAGCAGTACTTC.